This T cell receptor beta chain was identified in a study of T cell repertoires in cytomegalovirus infection. Looking at the study overall: Public TCR beta signatures provided an indication of both CMV infection and a matching HLA type. Study-wide results and caveats: Cumulative frequency (of public TCR beta family members) identified carriers of CMV plus the relevant HLA. Across the ex vivo response, the dominant clonotypes were HLA-C-restricted CMV-specific TCR beta clonotypes.

The CDR3 length is 18 residues. V lost 3 bases and J lost 4; bases outside the gene matches: 16. The germline gives CDR1 MGHRA, CDR2 YSYEKL. TCRdb re-called the reads with MiXCR, one entry per CDR3 protein. The sample carries some 800,000 distinct CDR3 sequences, around a third recorded once. Remarks on this clonotype: Its antigen is unknown.

This specimen was cultured CD8+ T cells from PBMCs, taken from culture after CMV antigen stimulation. This sequence was found in a human donor in good health (CMV status not recorded). Some clones in this sample may be carry-over from other donors' samples. J is TRBJ2-5 and V is TRBV4-1; 8 bases align to TRBD2. The CDR3 spells CASSQRSPGGSDRETQYF. In DNA, the CDR3 is TGCGCCAGCAGCCAGCGGTCCCCGGGGGGGTCGGACCGAGAGACCCAGTACTTC.